A single sample is the source of the 10 T cell receptor beta chains below, sequenced in a study of T cell responses to AZD1222 COVID-19 vaccine. Only in-frame clones appear in the TCRdb table, and some are missing; sequencing was by immunoSEQ multiplex PCR. The table includes around 92,000 clones, about nine tenths detected once. The source was peripheral blood, collected on day 0 of AZD1222 vaccination. The receptor source for this set is an adult in good health.

This clone occurred once. This chain links TRBV9 with TRBJ2-3; the match to TRBD2 covers 11 bases. Germline loops: CDR1 SGDLS, CDR2 YYNGEE. Losses at the gene ends were 4 bases for V and 0 bases for J; bases not matched to a gene: 4. The CDR3 spans 16 residues. The CDR3 region has the DNA TGTGCCAGCAGCATTAGCGGGGGGGCTAGCACAGATACGCAGTATTTT. Amino acid sequence: CASSISGGASTDTQYF.

The chain combines TRBV7-9 with TRBJ1-4, with a tentative D call TRBD1 (5 bases). Germline V gives CDR1 SEHNR, CDR2 FQNEAQ (reference sequence). The CDR3 is made up of 16 amino acids. V shed 4 bases and J shed 7 bases, with 19 bases lying between them. The CDR3 bases are TGTGCCAGCAGCTCCCGGGCGGGGGATTCGAGTGAAAAACTGTTTTTT. It translates to CASSSRAGDSSEKLFF. The variable domain in full, with the rest retrieved from reference TRBV7-9 and TRBJ1-4, is DTGVSQNPRHKITKRGQNVTFRCDPISEHNRLYWYRQTLGQGPEFLTYFQNEAQLEKSRLLSDRFSAERPKGSFSTLEIQRTEQGDSAMYLCASSSRAGDSSEKLFFGSGTQLSVL.

The chain is built from TRBV6-2 or TRBV6-3 and TRBJ2-1; TRBD2 aligns across 10 bases. CDR3 length equals 16 residues. Losses at the gene ends were 0 bases for V and 8 bases for J; bases not matched to a gene: 7. Germline V gene lookup returns CDR1 MNHEY and CDR2 SVGEGT. CDR3 region: CASSYSLAGGVDEQFF. CDR3 nucleotide sequence: TGTGCCAGCAGTTACTCCTTAGCGGGGGGCGTAGATGAGCAGTTCTTC.

V is TRBV5-1 and J is TRBJ1-4; 9 bases line up with TRBD1. The CDR3 loop spans 15 amino acids. Germline V gene sequence: CDR1 SGHRS, CDR2 YFSETQ. With V trimmed by 3 bases and J by 8 bases, 8 bases remained unmatched. CDR3 protein: CASSWGGQGYEKLFF. The DNA for the CDR3 is TGCGCCAGCAGCTGGGGAGGACAGGGGTACGAAAAACTGTTTTTT.

This clone occurred once. V usage is TRBV4-2 and J usage is TRBJ2-7; the D gene is possibly TRBD1 (6 bases). This CDR3 comprises 15 residues. The germline V gene has CDR1 LGHNA and CDR2 YNFKEQ. V gave up 1 base and J gave up 0 bases, with 10 bases separating them. Here the CDR3 reads CASSQGTEVSYEQYF. The CDR3 bases are TGTGCCAGCAGCCAAGGGACAGAAGTCTCCTACGAGCAGTACTTC.

This clone has only a few counts. V gene TRBV4-3 combines with J gene TRBJ1-1, with 8 positions matching TRBD1. Germline CDR1 is LGHNA and CDR2 is YSLEER. V trimming: 1 base; J trimming: 7 bases; junction bases outside the gene matches: 8. This CDR3 is 15 amino acids long. The CDR3: CASSQGAGGWGEAFF. The CDR3 coding sequence is TGCGCCAGCAGCCAAGGTGCAGGGGGCTGGGGTGAAGCTTTCTTT.

V gene TRBV5-4 combines with J gene TRBJ2-1; D may be TRBD2 (6 bases). Germline CDR1 is SGHNT and CDR2 is YYREEE (reference sequence). The CDR3 extends over 16 amino acids. V was cut by 0 bases and J by 4 bases, with 14 bases left in between. The CDR3 DNA sequence: TGTGCCAGCAGCTTGGCCAAGGCGGGGAGATACAATGAGCAGTTCTTC. It is translated as CASSLAKAGRYNEQFF. The variable domain in full, completed from reference TRBV5-4 and TRBJ2-1, reads ETGVTQSPTHLIKTRGQQVTLRCSSQSGHNTVSWYQQALGQGPQFIFQYYREEENGRGNFPPRFSGLQFPNYSSELNVNALELDDSALYLCASSLAKAGRYNEQFFGPGTRLTVL.

This clone was seen once. This chain connects TRBV7-9 to TRBJ1-2; possibly TRBD1 for D (6 bases). The CDR3 runs to 14 residues. V was cut by 6 bases and J by 2 bases, with 13 bases left in between. Germline assignment: CDR1 SEHNR and CDR2 FQNEAQ (reference sequence). This chain's CDR3 is CASRLQGINYGYTF. DNA for the CDR3: TGTGCCAGCAGACTACAGGGTATCAACTATGGCTACACCTTC.

The chain combines TRBV18 with TRBJ1-6; no reliable D call. V lost 3 bases and J lost 7, with 10 bases in between. Germline CDR1 KGHSH, CDR2 LQKENI. The length of the CDR3 is 14 residues. CDR3 nucleotide sequence: TGTGCCAGCTCACCTGCGATAGTGAATTCACCCCTCCACTTT. Translated: CASSPAIVNSPLHF.

The gene calls are TRBV18 and TRBJ2-3, with 9 bases fitting TRBD1. Germline CDR1 is KGHSH and CDR2 is LQKENI. V lost 2 bases and J lost 4; bases outside the gene matches: 7. This CDR3 contains 16 residues. The CDR3, as DNA: TGTGCCAGCTCACCAGCCGGGACAGGGTCCCCAGATACGCAGTATTTT. Translating gives CASSPAGTGSPDTQYF.